This TCR beta chain was sequenced for a study of tumor and adjacent non-tumor tissue in lung cancer. This clonotype showed up many times. What it binds is not known. No cell sorting was done before RNA was extracted from the tissue. Study-level findings and limits: Compared with tumor, normal lung showed significantly lower TCR diversity.

Three rounds of nested PCR, following a modified ARM-PCR protocol, produced the TCRbeta library. TCRdb called the multiplex PCR reads again in MiXCR, with one record for every CDR3 protein. Of about 90,000 distinct CDR3 sequences detected, around 65% appear once; the ten largest clones hold around 16%. Per germline, CDR1 GTSNPN and CDR2 SVGIG (reference sequence). CDR3 length equals 12 residues. The receptor's source is a man between 65 and 85 years old with non-small cell lung cancer. The rearrangement uses TRBV30 and TRBJ2-4; D remains unclear. The sequenced sample consisted of lung tumor tissue. The CDR3 protein is CGARLGKNIQYF. DNA for the CDR3: TGTGGGGCCCGCTTGGGGAAAAACATTCAGTACTTC.